Below are 11 T cell receptor beta chains sequenced from a single sample in a study of T-cell memory formation after mild COVID-19. TCRdb ran MiXCR on the 5' RACE reads and lists one entry per CDR3 protein. Found here are more than 400,000 distinct CDR3 sequences, 15% to 20% of them singletons; the top ten hold more than 9%. The sequenced material came from PBMCs or a T cell subset sorted from them (not recorded which). The receptors originated from an adult woman who had mild COVID-19 (a few samples of this study predate the infection). Cell type and time point are not known.

This clonotype was found a few times. This chain links TRBV10-3 with TRBJ2-7; D ambiguous. Germline V gives CDR1 ENHRY, CDR2 SYGVKD. This CDR3 has 14 residues. Trimming pared 5 bases from V and 2 bases from J, leaving 13 bases between. This CDR3 is CAISPQKPTYEQYF. The CDR3, as DNA: TGTGCCATCAGTCCGCAAAAGCCGACCTACGAGCAGTACTTC.

V and J are TRBV5-1 and TRBJ1-1; the D gene is possibly TRBD1 (6 bases). Deletions cut 3 bases from V and 1 base from J, with 10 bases between. In germline, CDR1 is SGHRS, CDR2 YFSETQ. There are 14 residues in the CDR3. The CDR3 here is CASSSGTTNTEAFF. Here the CDR3 DNA reads TGCGCCAGCAGCTCGGGGACAACGAACACTGAAGCTTTCTTT.

This clonotype turned up a few times. The V gene is TRBV2, the J gene TRBJ2-7; TRBD1 agrees at 8 bases. The CDR3 totals 12 residues. From germline, CDR1 is SNHLY and CDR2 FYNNEI. Germline trimming cut 8 bases from V and 3 bases from J; bases unmatched to any gene: 3. Written as DNA, the CDR3 is TGTGCCAGCGACAGGGGCGACTACGAGCAGTACTTC. This sequence encodes CASDRGDYEQYF.

This clonotype was found a few times. The CDR3, as DNA: TGCAGCGTTGCCACTGGGGCCAACGTCCTGACTTTC. Translation: CSVATGANVLTF. V usage is TRBV29-1 and J usage is TRBJ2-6; no clear D gene. This CDR3 region has 12 residues. Germline V gene data show CDR1 as SQVTM and CDR2 as ANQGSEA. V dropped 4 bases and J dropped 2 bases, with 3 bases sitting between them.

This clonotype occurred a few times. The J gene is TRBJ2-1, the V gene TRBV2, with 7 bases lining up with TRBD1. Germline assignment: CDR1 SNHLY and CDR2 FYNNEI. CDR3 length: 14 amino acids. Trimming at V came to 6 bases and at J to 2 bases, leaving 4 bases not matched to a gene. CDR3: CASRRQGPYNEQFF. In DNA form, the CDR3 reads TGTGCCAGCAGAAGACAGGGCCCCTACAATGAGCAGTTCTTC. Drawing the rest from reference TRBV2 and TRBJ2-1, the complete variable domain is EPEVTQTPSHQVTQMGQEVILRCVPISNHLYFYWYRQILGQKVEFLVSFYNNEISEKSEIFDDQFSVERPDGSNFTLKIRSTKLEDSAMYFCASRRQGPYNEQFFGPGTRLTVL.

This chain links TRBV20-1 with TRBJ1-5; D may be TRBD1 (5 bases). Germline CDR1 DFQATT, CDR2 SNEGSKA (reference sequence). V dropped 3 bases and J dropped 7 bases, with 13 bases sitting between them. This CDR3 region has 13 residues. CDR3 loop: CSASGGRWQPQHF. The CDR3 nucleotides read TGCAGTGCTAGTGGGGGTAGGTGGCAGCCCCAGCATTTT.

The CDR3 DNA reads as TGCGCCAGCAGCTTGGGACAGGTCACTTTTAATGAGCAGTTCTTC. Encoded protein: CASSLGQVTFNEQFF. This chain connects TRBV5-1 to TRBJ2-1, with D possibly TRBD1 on 6 matching bases. From germline, CDR1 is SGHRS and CDR2 YFSETQ. There are 15 residues in the CDR3. V lost 0 bases, J lost 7 bases, and 14 bases lay in between.

The gene calls are TRBV23-1 and TRBJ2-7, with 8 bases fitting TRBD1. TRBV23-1 is an ORF for which the function is uncertain. CDR3 length equals 15 residues. Trimming cost V 7 bases and J 3 bases; bases outside gene matches: 11. This CDR3 reads CASTLIGQGGYEQYF. CDR3 nucleotide sequence: TGCGCCAGCACCCTCATTGGACAGGGAGGCTACGAGCAGTACTTC.

DNA of the CDR3: TGTGCCAGCAGTACCCCATCAGGGGTTGGGGAGACCCAGTACTTC. It is translated as CASSTPSGVGETQYF. V is TRBV12-3 or TRBV12-4 and J is TRBJ2-5; a possible D gene is TRBD1 (6 bases). The length of the CDR3 is 15 residues. V was pared by 5 bases and J by 5 bases, with 18 bases between.

V gene TRBV29-1 combines with J gene TRBJ1-6, with D possibly being TRBD1 (6 bases). The CDR3 runs to 15 residues. Germline loops: CDR1 SQVTM, CDR2 ANQGSEA. Trimming removed 1 base from V and 8 bases from J, with 15 bases in between. The CDR3, as DNA: TGCAGCGTTGAAGGCCTGACAGGCGGGGATTCACCCCTCCACTTT. Protein: CSVEGLTGGDSPLHF.

The rearrangement uses TRBV19 and TRBJ2-7; 8 bases map to TRBD1. V shed 5 bases and J 2 bases; nucleotides not matched to a gene: 8. Germline assignment: CDR1 LNHDA and CDR2 SQIVND (reference sequence). CDR3 length: 15 residues. The CDR3 sequence: CASSLGTGHTYEQYF. The CDR3 DNA follows: TGTGCCAGTAGTCTGGGGACAGGTCACACCTACGAGCAGTACTTC. Complete variable domain (other parts from reference TRBV19 and TRBJ2-7): DGGITQSPKYLFRKEGQNVTLSCEQNLNHDAMYWYRQDPGQGLRLIYYSQIVNDFQKGDIAEGYSVSREKKESFPLTVTSAQKNPTAFYLCASSLGTGHTYEQYFGPGTRLTVT.